The next 27 T cell receptor beta chains were all read from a single sample in a study of T cells in Graves' hyperthyroidism and ophthalmopathy. RNA transcripts served as the template for amplifying TCR beta CDR3 regions. Researchers ran a first-round RT-PCR on the TCR CDR3 using the HTBI primer set. MiXCR, applied by TCRdb to the multiplex PCR reads, yields one record per CDR3 protein. This table has roughly 500,000 distinct CDR3 sequences, 14% appearing once. Sequencing was done on a sample of blood. All receptors come from a woman younger than 45 with Graves' hyperthyroidism that later progressed to Graves' ophthalmopathy.

This clonotype showed up many times. This sequence joins TRBV11-3 and TRBJ2-7, with a possible D match to TRBD2 (5 bases). Deletions cut 5 bases from V and 7 bases from J, with 12 bases between. The CDR3 totals 12 residues. From germline, CDR1 is SGHNT and CDR2 YENEEA. In DNA form, the CDR3 reads TGTGCCAGCAGCCTCGGAGGAAGGGAGCAGTACTTC. Protein: CASSLGGREQYF. The variable domain in full, completed from reference TRBV11-3 and TRBJ2-7, reads EAGVVQSPRYKIIEKKQPVAFWCNPISGHNTLYWYLQNLGQGPELLIRYENEEAVDDSQLPKDRFSAERLKGVDSTLKIQPAELGDSAVYLCASSLGGREQYFGPGTRLTVT.

The J gene is TRBJ1-1, the V gene TRBV12-5; 11 bases fit TRBD1. The CDR3 is 20 residues long. Per the germline V gene, CDR1 is LGHNT and CDR2 is FRNRAP. V lost 1 base and J lost 3; bases outside the gene matches: 16. CDR3 in amino acids: CASGLGSKRTGGKVDTEAFF. CDR3 in DNA: TGTGCTAGTGGTTTGGGTTCGAAAAGGACAGGGGGCAAGGTGGACACTGAAGCTTTCTTT.

V gene TRBV5-1 combines with J gene TRBJ2-7; a possible D gene is TRBD1 (5 bases). V lost 3 bases and J lost 3, with 10 bases in between. The germline V gene encodes CDR1 SGHRS and CDR2 YFSETQ. The CDR3 contains 13 residues. CDR3 sequence: CASSWMDNYEQYF. The CDR3 DNA reads as TGCGCCAGCAGCTGGATGGACAACTACGAGCAGTACTTC.

This clonotype was picked up many times. The CDR3 DNA reads as TGCAGCGTCGCCGTCGAGACAGGGACTTACGCCGAGCAGTACTTC. Protein product: CSVAVETGTYAEQYF. The chain employs TRBV29-1 and TRBJ2-7; D possibly corresponds to TRBD1 (7 bases). Germline values: CDR1 SQVTM, CDR2 ANQGSEA. The CDR3 totals 15 residues. The V end lost 6 bases, the J end lost 6 bases, and 24 bases lay between the germline ends.

This clonotype was recorded many times. CDR3 DNA sequence: TGTGCCAGCAGTGAAGCACAAGCTAACTATGGCTACACCTTC. It is translated as CASSEAQANYGYTF. The chain joins TRBV2 to TRBJ1-2; no definite D call. This CDR3 comprises 14 residues. Trimming took 0 bases from V and 0 from J, leaving 5 bases between them. CDR1 is SNHLY, CDR2 FYNNEI, per germline.

This clonotype was seen only a few times. The chain is built from TRBV5-1 and TRBJ2-3; a possible D gene is TRBD2 (5 bases). CDR3 length: 15 residues. Deletions cut 5 bases from V and 2 bases from J, with 15 bases between. CDR1 is SGHRS and CDR2 is YFSETQ in the germline V gene. The CDR3 region is CASRKWTGNTDTQYF. CDR3 in DNA: TGCGCCAGCAGGAAATGGACGGGAAACACAGATACGCAGTATTTT.

In regard to this clonotype: A much larger clonotype is one base distant, so this may be a read error. The conserved closing phenylalanine or tryptophan is absent in this CDR3, likely reflecting a read error. This chain links TRBV24-1 with TRBJ1-1; D gene uncertain. Germline CDR1 is KGHDR and CDR2 is SFDVKD. V was clipped by 12 bases and J by 0 bases, with 13 bases between them. The CDR3 length is 13 residues. CDR3 loop: CAARDGLNTEAFL. The CDR3 coding sequence is TGTGCCGCCCGAGACGGATTGAACACTGAAGCTTTCCTT.

This clonotype was found many times. This sequence joins TRBV19 and TRBJ2-1; TRBD2 agrees at 12 bases. The V and J ends lost 6 bases and 2 bases, in that order; junction bases with no gene match: 5. CDR3 length: 16 amino acids. Germline V gene data show CDR1 as LNHDA and CDR2 as SQIVND (reference sequence). This CDR3 reads CASRTLAGGPYNEQFF. The DNA for the CDR3 is TGTGCCAGTAGGACTCTAGCGGGAGGGCCCTACAATGAGCAGTTCTTC.

There are many counts of this clonotype. This sequence joins TRBV9 and TRBJ2-7, with D unresolved. The germline V gene has CDR1 SGDLS and CDR2 YYNGEE. The V and J ends lost 4 bases and 4 bases respectively, with 15 bases between them. The CDR3 covers 14 residues. This CDR3 is CASSPRTLWYEQYF. The CDR3 DNA is TGTGCCAGCAGCCCCCGAACCCTGTGGTACGAGCAGTACTTC.

This clonotype was counted ten times or more. The chain has TRBV2 and TRBJ1-1; D ambiguous. Trimming took off 5 bases at V and 5 bases at J, with 9 bases between the two ends. CDR1 and CDR2 (germline): SNHLY, FYNNEI. The CDR3 runs to 12 residues. This chain's CDR3 is CASSKQTTEAFF. The CDR3 DNA reads TGTGCCAGCAGTAAACAGACGACTGAAGCTTTCTTT.

This clonotype turned up a few times. The V call is TRBV4-1, the J call TRBJ2-1, with D uncertain. Per the germline V gene, CDR1 is MGHRA and CDR2 is YSYEKL. The CDR3 loop spans 14 amino acids. The V end was cut by 0 bases, the J end by 8 bases, with 11 bases between. The CDR3 sequence is CASSQDPSSHEQFF. In DNA, the CDR3 is TGCGCCAGCAGCCAAGACCCCAGTTCCCATGAGCAGTTCTTC.

At least ten counts were recorded for this clonotype. The J gene is TRBJ2-3, the V gene TRBV7-2, with 7 positions matching TRBD2. Trimming cost V 1 base and J 5 bases; bases outside gene matches: 6. Germline CDR1 is SGHTA and CDR2 is FQGNSA. CDR3 length equals 15 residues. CDR3 nucleotide sequence: TGTGCCAGCAGCTTAGACGCGGGAGCGGGAGATACGCAGTATTTT. The encoded protein is CASSLDAGAGDTQYF. The full variable domain, in which reference TRBV7-2 and TRBJ2-3 provide the parts outside the CDR3, is GAGVSQSPSNKVTEKGKDVELRCDPISGHTALYWYRQSLGQGLEFLIYFQGNSAPDKSGLPSDRFSAERTGGSVSTLTIQRTQQEDSAVYLCASSLDAGAGDTQYFGPGTRLTVL.

This clonotype was detected many times. The chain links TRBV12-3 or TRBV12-4 to TRBJ1-2; no clear D gene. The CDR3 is 10 residues long. The V end was cut by 1 base, the J end by 6 bases, with 0 bases between. The CDR3 sequence: CASSLDGYTF. The CDR3 DNA reads TGTGCCAGCAGTTTAGATGGCTACACCTTC.

This clonotype was found many times. The gene calls are TRBV19 and TRBJ2-1, with D perhaps matching TRBD2 (6 bases). Germline-derived CDR1 and CDR2 are LNHDA and SQIVND (reference sequence). The V gene lost 3 bases and the J gene lost 6 bases, with 6 bases spanning the gap. This CDR3 has 12 residues. This chain's CDR3 is CASSMRGNEQFF. The CDR3 bases are TGTGCCAGTAGTATGCGGGGCAATGAGCAGTTCTTC.

Many counts were recorded for this clonotype. The chain couples TRBV9 to TRBJ2-7, with 11 bases fitting TRBD1. CDR1 and CDR2 from the germline V gene are SGDLS and YYNGEE. The CDR3 totals 15 residues. V was clipped by 0 bases and J by 3 bases; unmatched bases: 2. In DNA form, the CDR3 reads TGTGCCAGCAGCGTAGCCGGGACAGGGGGCTACGAGCAGTACTTC. Amino acid sequence: CASSVAGTGGYEQYF.

This clonotype has a count of ten or more. This sequence joins TRBV27 and TRBJ2-1, with 7 bases aligning to TRBD2. The CDR3 runs 14 residues. V shed 10 bases, J shed 0 bases, and the junction held 6 bases outside the gene matches. CDR1 is MNHEY and CDR2 is SMNVEV in the germline V gene (reference sequence). For the CDR3, the DNA is TGTGCCACCCGACGGGACTACTCCTACAATGAGCAGTTCTTC. Protein product: CATRRDYSYNEQFF.

At least ten counts were recorded for this clonotype. The genes are TRBV5-1 and TRBJ2-3; 11 positions match TRBD2. The CDR3 length is 17 residues. With 0 bases clipped from V and 4 bases from J, the junction kept 7 bases outside the gene matches. The germline CDR1 and CDR2 sequences are SGHRS and YFSETQ. In DNA, the CDR3 is TGCGCCAGCAGCTTGGGGACTAGCGGGTCCGCCTCAGATACGCAGTATTTT. Amino acid sequence: CASSLGTSGSASDTQYF.

This clonotype was seen repeatedly, ten times or more. The chain couples TRBV27 to TRBJ2-1, with D possibly TRBD2 on 5 matching bases. Germline CDR1 is MNHEY and CDR2 is SMNVEV (reference sequence). The CDR3 runs to 17 residues. Trimming removed 3 bases at V and 0 bases at J, with 15 bases between. CDR3 coding DNA: TGTGCCAGCAGTTTGTTAGCGAGCCGAAGCTCCTACAATGAGCAGTTCTTC. Protein product: CASSLLASRSSYNEQFF.

The sample holds many counts of this clonotype. The rearrangement links TRBV12-3 or TRBV12-4 to TRBJ2-1; TRBD2 agrees at 13 bases. The CDR3 spans 17 residues. Losses at the gene ends were 7 bases for V and 7 bases for J; bases not matched to a gene: 13. CDR3 residues: CASTSPGLAGSMNEQFF. The CDR3 DNA follows: TGTGCCAGCACCTCCCCGGGACTAGCGGGAAGTATGAATGAGCAGTTCTTC.

This clonotype came up many times. This chain uses TRBV20-1 with TRBJ1-2; no clear D gene. V dropped 0 bases and J dropped 0 bases, with 11 bases sitting between them. The CDR3 totals 15 residues. Germline V gives CDR1 DFQATT, CDR2 SNEGSKA (reference sequence). CDR3 DNA sequence: TGCAGTGCTAGAGATCACACCCGGGCTAACTATGGCTACACCTTC. Encoded protein: CSARDHTRANYGYTF.

This clonotype showed up many times. A single base separates this from a much larger clone, so it may be a read error. The CDR3 coding sequence is TGTGCCAACAGTGAAGTCTATGGCTACACCTTC. Amino acid sequence: CANSEVYGYTF. The chain links TRBV2 to TRBJ1-2; D unclear. Germline assignment: CDR1 SNHLY and CDR2 FYNNEI. The CDR3 totals 11 residues.

This clonotype was seen only a few times. This sequence joins TRBV6-2 or TRBV6-3 and TRBJ2-7; the D is unclear. The CDR3 is 12 residues long. The ends were cut back, 4 bases at V and 2 bases at J, with 6 bases in the middle. Germline CDR1 MNHEY, CDR2 SVGEGT. CDR3 sequence (DNA): TGTGCCAGCAGTTCTATGACCTACGAGCAGTACTTC. Protein sequence: CASSSMTYEQYF.

V and J are TRBV9 and TRBJ1-3; no firm D call. V lost 3 bases, J lost 2 bases, and 6 bases lay in between. The length of the CDR3 is 13 residues. CDR1 SGDLS and CDR2 YYNGEE come from the germline V gene. This CDR3 reads CASSEEAGNTIYF. The DNA of the CDR3 is TGTGCCAGCAGCGAGGAGGCTGGAAACACCATATATTTT.

As for this clonotype: A read error is possible here, since a much larger clone lies one base away. The rearrangement joins TRBV28 to TRBJ1-2; TRBD1 is a possible D gene (6 bases). CDR1 is MDHEN, CDR2 SYDVKM, per germline. The CDR3 is made up of 13 amino acids. The DNA of the CDR3 is TGTGTCAGCAGTTTGGGACACCTCTATGGCTACACCTTC. This codes for CVSSLGHLYGYTF.

Comments on this clonotype: A much larger clone is a single base away; this may be a read error. The chain has TRBV30 and TRBJ2-5; 8 bases are shared with TRBD1. CDR3 length: 14 residues. The V gene's germline CDR1 is GTSNPN and CDR2 SVGIG (reference sequence). CDR3 loop: CTWSLTGGSETQYF. The CDR3 DNA reads TGTACCTGGAGTTTAACAGGGGGTTCCGAGACCCAGTACTTC.

With regard to this clonotype: A much larger clone lies one base from this, so it may be a read error. The gene calls are TRBV12-3 or TRBV12-4 and TRBJ2-7; possible D gene TRBD1, 6 bases. The CDR3 loop spans 14 amino acids. CDR3 sequence: CASSLRDINYEQDF. The DNA of the CDR3 is TGTGCCAGCTCGCTCCGGGACATCAACTACGAGCAGGACTTC.

This clonotype was seen at least ten times. The chain joins TRBV20-1 to TRBJ2-1; TRBD1 matches at 8 bases. Trimming removed 6 bases from V and 7 bases from J; junction bases left unmatched: 5. CDR1 is DFQATT and CDR2 is SNEGSKA in the germline V gene (reference sequence). The CDR3 contains 12 residues. The CDR3 sequence: CSAAQGANEQFF. CDR3 bases: TGCAGTGCCGCGCAGGGGGCGAATGAGCAGTTCTTC.